Below are 14 T cell receptor beta chains sequenced from a single sample in a study of blood T cell repertoires in COVID-19. Assay used: immunoSEQ multiplex PCR; TCRdb lists only in-frame clones, some missing. The sample lists roughly 90,000 clones; approximately 87% were seen once. Sequencing was carried out using peripheral blood. The receptors originated from a human donor with active COVID-19. The donor label of this sample is uncertain.

The V call is TRBV27, the J call TRBJ2-1; TRBD1 is a possible D gene (7 bases). Germline V CDR1 and CDR2: MNHEY, SMNVEV (reference sequence). V shed 4 bases and J shed 4 bases, with 17 bases lying between them. The CDR3 contains 16 residues. The CDR3 reads CASSSTRGVNYNEQFF. CDR3 DNA: TGTGCCAGCAGTTCCACCAGGGGGGTGAATTACAATGAGCAGTTCTTC.

The gene calls are TRBV2 and TRBJ2-7; 10 nucleotides line up with TRBD1. V shed 5 bases, J shed 1 base, and the junction held 2 bases outside the gene matches. Germline CDR1 reads SNHLY; CDR2 reads FYNNEI. This CDR3 spans 14 amino acids. This CDR3 reads CASSPDRGSYEQYF. CDR3 nucleotides: TGTGCCAGCAGTCCGGACAGGGGGTCCTACGAGCAGTACTTC.

This chain joins TRBV5-1 and TRBJ2-1; 9 bases line up with TRBD1. Germline V gene sequence: CDR1 SGHRS, CDR2 YFSETQ. Trimming took 7 bases from V and 0 from J; bases not matched to a gene: 5. The length of the CDR3 is 15 residues. CDR3 residues: CASYLGQGSYNEQFF. CDR3 sequence (DNA): TGCGCCAGCTATCTGGGACAGGGCTCCTACAATGAGCAGTTCTTC.

The rearrangement joins TRBV4-3 to TRBJ2-6, with D possibly being TRBD1 (6 bases). The CDR3 covers 17 residues. Trimming took 1 base from V and 0 from J, leaving 10 bases between them. Germline V lookup: CDR1 LGHNA, CDR2 YSLEER. This CDR3 is CASSQGGLSSGANVLTF. The DNA for the CDR3 is TGCGCCAGCAGCCAAGGGGGGCTTTCCTCTGGGGCCAACGTCCTGACTTTC.

This chain links TRBV19 with TRBJ2-7, with 13 nucleotides matching TRBD2. This CDR3 region has 14 residues. Losses at the gene ends were 5 bases for V and 4 bases for J; bases not matched to a gene: 2. CDR1 and CDR2 from the germline V gene are LNHDA and SQIVND (reference sequence). The CDR3 loop is CASSATSGGYEQYF. The CDR3 DNA is TGTGCCAGTAGTGCGACTAGCGGGGGGTACGAGCAGTACTTC.

Notes on this clone: A junction boundary mismatches the germline segment, possibly from a read error. The chain has TRBV2 and TRBJ2-1; TRBD2 aligns across 12 bases. The CDR3 sequence is 19 residues long. From germline, CDR1 is SNHLY and CDR2 FYNNEI. The CDR3 sequence is CARSEGLAGLSNSYNEQFF. In DNA form, the CDR3 reads TGTGCCAGGAGTGAGGGACTAGCGGGCCTAAGTAACTCCTACAATGAGCAGTTCTTC. Together with reference TRBV2 and TRBJ2-1, the CDR3 gives the full variable domain: EPEVTQTPSHQVTQMGQEVILRCVPISNHLYFYWYRQILGQKVEFLVSFYNNEISEKSEIFDDQFSVERPDGSNFTLKIRSTKLEDSAMYFCARSEGLAGLSNSYNEQFFGPGTRLTVL.

The J gene is TRBJ2-7, the V gene TRBV19, with 8 nucleotides matching TRBD1. The V gene end was trimmed by 5 bases and the J gene end by 7 bases; junction bases not matched to a gene: 10. CDR3 length equals 14 residues. Germline loops: CDR1 LNHDA, CDR2 SQIVND (reference sequence). CDR3 residues: CASSGQGVPWEQYF. In DNA, the CDR3 is TGTGCCAGTAGTGGACAGGGAGTACCTTGGGAGCAGTACTTC.

The chain joins TRBV11-2 to TRBJ1-1, with D perhaps TRBD1 (5 bases). Germline CDR1 and CDR2: SGHAT and FQNNGV. V dropped 5 bases and J dropped 0 bases, with 13 bases sitting between them. This CDR3 contains 15 residues. Here the CDR3 DNA reads TGTGCCAGCAGCCTAAGGGGTACAGTGAACACTGAAGCTTTCTTT. Translation gives CASSLRGTVNTEAFF.

The chain uses TRBV6-1 and TRBJ2-5, with 7 nucleotides matching TRBD1. The CDR3 totals 14 residues. Trimming at V came to 7 bases and at J to 1 base, leaving 6 bases not matched to a gene. From germline, CDR1 is MNHNS and CDR2 SASEGT. CDR3 sequence: CASNPGQAQETQYF. CDR3 nucleotide sequence: TGTGCCAGCAACCCTGGACAGGCCCAAGAGACCCAGTACTTC.

This chain uses TRBV12-5 with TRBJ1-2; tentatively, D is TRBD1 (6 bases). Trimming pared 3 bases from V and 6 bases from J, leaving 11 bases between. CDR3 size: 13 residues. Looked up from germline, CDR1 is LGHNT and CDR2 is FRNRAP. CDR3 loop: CASGLPGDDGYTF. CDR3 DNA: TGTGCTAGTGGTTTACCAGGGGATGATGGCTACACCTTC.

The rearrangement uses TRBV7-8 and TRBJ1-2; tentatively, D is TRBD1 (5 bases). Germline-derived CDR1 and CDR2 are SGHVS and FQNEAQ. V dropped 5 bases and J dropped 1 base, with 8 bases sitting between them. The CDR3 runs to 13 residues. CDR3 nucleotide sequence: TGTGCCAGCAGCCCGCAGGGTAACTATGGCTACACCTTC. Its translation: CASSPQGNYGYTF.

The rearrangement joins TRBV7-9 to TRBJ1-1; D remains unclear. Germline CDR1 is SEHNR and CDR2 is FQNEAQ (reference sequence). The CDR3 runs to 13 residues. V was pared by 2 bases and J by 1 base, with 5 bases between. The CDR3: CASSLQENTEAFF. In DNA form, the CDR3 reads TGTGCCAGCAGCTTACAGGAGAACACTGAAGCTTTCTTT.

This chain connects TRBV2 to TRBJ1-3, with TRBD1 as a possible D gene (5 bases). Trimming took 8 bases from V and 0 from J, leaving 14 bases between them. This CDR3 comprises 15 residues. Looked up from germline, CDR1 is SNHLY and CDR2 is FYNNEI. CDR3 amino acids: CASLRGGSSGNTIYF. The CDR3 DNA reads as TGTGCCAGCCTAAGGGGCGGATCCTCTGGAAACACCATATATTTT.

CDR3 coding DNA: TGTGCCAGCAGTGAAGGGACAGCGTCCCGCCAATATTCAAACACTGAAGCTTTCTTT. As protein: CASSEGTASRQYSNTEAFF. The chain combines TRBV6-1 with TRBJ1-1; perhaps TRBD1 as D (6 bases). Deletions cut 1 base from V and 2 bases from J, with 23 bases between. The CDR3 extends over 19 amino acids. Germline V lookup: CDR1 MNHNS, CDR2 SASEGT.